This T cell receptor (beta chain) is from a study of read filtering for tumor transcriptome and immune sequencing. Study as a whole: After DNase treatment, RNA was made into whole-transcriptome libraries. RNA-seq yielded only roughly 80 to 1,300 TCR reads, IR-seq about 4.05 to 10.27 million.

Sampling of bone marrow took place during active disease in every patient. From around 0.4 ug of RNA, a library with molecular barcoded alpha/delta and beta/gamma adaptors was made. Each CDR3 protein gets one entry after TCRdb re-called the reads with MiXCR. This table holds 94,000 or so distinct CDR3 sequences, around 12% found once. A word on this clonotype: A clone one base away is much larger, so this may be a read error.

The CDR3 runs to 11 residues. Germline V lookup: CDR1 SGHAT, CDR2 FQNNGV. Input material: a population of CD138-negative cells sorted from bone marrow. The receptor was isolated from a donor aged 40 or over with multiple myeloma. J is TRBJ2-7 and V is TRBV11-2, with unresolved D. CDR3 loop: CASSISYERYF. The CDR3 coding sequence is TGTGCCAGCTCCATATCCTACGAGCGGTACTTC.